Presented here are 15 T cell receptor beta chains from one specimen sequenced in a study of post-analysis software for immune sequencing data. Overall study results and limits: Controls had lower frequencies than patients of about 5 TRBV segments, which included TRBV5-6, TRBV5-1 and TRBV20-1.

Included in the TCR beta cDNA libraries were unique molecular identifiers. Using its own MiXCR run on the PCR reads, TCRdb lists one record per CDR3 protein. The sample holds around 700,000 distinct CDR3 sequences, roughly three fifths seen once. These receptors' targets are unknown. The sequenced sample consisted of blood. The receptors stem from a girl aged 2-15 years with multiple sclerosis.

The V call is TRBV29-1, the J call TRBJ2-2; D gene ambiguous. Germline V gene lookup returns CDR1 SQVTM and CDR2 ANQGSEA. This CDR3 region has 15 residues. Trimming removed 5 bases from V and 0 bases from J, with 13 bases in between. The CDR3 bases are TGCAGCGTTTCCTCACCCAACCCGAACACCGGGGAGCTGTTTTTT. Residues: CSVSSPNPNTGELFF.

The CDR3 sequence: CASRRGGETQYF. The CDR3 region has the DNA TGTGCCAGCAGGCGGGGAGGGGAGACCCAGTACTTC. The chain combines TRBV12-3 or TRBV12-4 with TRBJ2-5; 7 bases are a match to TRBD2. The CDR3 has 12 residues. With V trimmed by 6 bases and J by 5 bases, 3 bases remained unmatched.

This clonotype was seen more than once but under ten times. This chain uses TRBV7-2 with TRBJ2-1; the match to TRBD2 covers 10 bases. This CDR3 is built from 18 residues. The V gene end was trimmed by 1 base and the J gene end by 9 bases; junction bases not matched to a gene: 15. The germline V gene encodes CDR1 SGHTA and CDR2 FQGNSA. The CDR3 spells CASSLVRLAGGRRGEQFF. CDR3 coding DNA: TGTGCCAGCAGCTTAGTCAGACTAGCGGGTGGAAGAAGGGGTGAGCAGTTCTTC.

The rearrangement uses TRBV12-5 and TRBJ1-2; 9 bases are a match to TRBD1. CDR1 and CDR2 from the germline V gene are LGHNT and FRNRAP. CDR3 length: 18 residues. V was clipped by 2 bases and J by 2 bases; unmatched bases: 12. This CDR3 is CASGLPQLRDRDNYGYTF. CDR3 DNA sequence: TGTGCTAGTGGTTTGCCCCAGTTGAGGGACAGGGACAACTATGGCTACACCTTC.

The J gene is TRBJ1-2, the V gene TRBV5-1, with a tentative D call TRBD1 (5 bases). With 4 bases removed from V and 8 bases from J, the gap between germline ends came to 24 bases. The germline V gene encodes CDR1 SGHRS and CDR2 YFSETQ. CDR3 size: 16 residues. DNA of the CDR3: TGCGCCAGCAGCGTGGGGCCGAAGGAAATTAGTCGCGGCTACACCTTC. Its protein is CASSVGPKEISRGYTF.

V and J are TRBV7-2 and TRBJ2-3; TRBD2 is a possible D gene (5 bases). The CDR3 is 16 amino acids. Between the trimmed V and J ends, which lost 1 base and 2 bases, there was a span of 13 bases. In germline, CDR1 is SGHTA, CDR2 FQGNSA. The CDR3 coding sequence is TGTGCCAGCAGCTTAGTGGGAGACGCCCTCACAGATACGCAGTATTTT. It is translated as CASSLVGDALTDTQYF.

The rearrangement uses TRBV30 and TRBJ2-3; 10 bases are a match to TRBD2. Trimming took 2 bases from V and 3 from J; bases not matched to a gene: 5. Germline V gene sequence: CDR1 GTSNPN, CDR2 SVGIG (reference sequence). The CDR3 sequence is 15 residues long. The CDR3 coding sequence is TGTGCCTGGAGTAGCCTAGCGGGGGTAACAGATACGCAGTATTTT. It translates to CAWSSLAGVTDTQYF.

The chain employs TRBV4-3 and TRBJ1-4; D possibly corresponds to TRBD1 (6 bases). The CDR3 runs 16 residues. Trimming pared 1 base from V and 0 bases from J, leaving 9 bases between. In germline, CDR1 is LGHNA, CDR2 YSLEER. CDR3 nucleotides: TGCGCCAGCAGCCAAGTAGCAGGGGCAACTAATGAAAAACTGTTTTTT. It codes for CASSQVAGATNEKLFF.

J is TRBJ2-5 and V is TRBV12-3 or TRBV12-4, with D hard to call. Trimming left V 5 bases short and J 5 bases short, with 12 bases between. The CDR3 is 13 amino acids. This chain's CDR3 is CASSPTGPETQYF. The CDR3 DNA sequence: TGTGCCAGCAGTCCTACGGGTCCGGAGACCCAGTACTTC.

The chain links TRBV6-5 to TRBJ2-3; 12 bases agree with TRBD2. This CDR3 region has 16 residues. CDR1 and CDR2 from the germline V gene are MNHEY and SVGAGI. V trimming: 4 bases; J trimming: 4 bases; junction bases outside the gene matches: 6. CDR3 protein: CASSFASGGAPDTQYF. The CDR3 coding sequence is TGTGCCAGCAGTTTTGCTAGCGGGGGGGCCCCAGATACGCAGTATTTT.

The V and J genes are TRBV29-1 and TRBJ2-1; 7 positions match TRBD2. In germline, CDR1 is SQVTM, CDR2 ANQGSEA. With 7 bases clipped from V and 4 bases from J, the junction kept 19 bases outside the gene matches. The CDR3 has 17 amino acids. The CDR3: CSGGEVRAGRDYNEQFF. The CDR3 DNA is TGCAGCGGGGGGGAGGTAAGAGCGGGACGCGATTACAATGAGCAGTTCTTC.

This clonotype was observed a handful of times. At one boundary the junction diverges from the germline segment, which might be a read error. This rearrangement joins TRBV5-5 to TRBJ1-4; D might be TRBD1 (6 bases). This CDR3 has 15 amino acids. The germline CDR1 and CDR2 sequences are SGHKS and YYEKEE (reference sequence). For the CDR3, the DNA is TGTGCCAGCAGCTTGGCTAGGACTGAGGGGGAAAAACGGTTTTTT. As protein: CASSLARTEGEKRFF.

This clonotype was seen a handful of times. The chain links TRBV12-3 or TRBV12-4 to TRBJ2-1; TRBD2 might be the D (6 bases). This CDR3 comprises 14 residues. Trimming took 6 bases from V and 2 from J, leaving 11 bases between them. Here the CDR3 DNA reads TGTGCCAGCAGCCCTAGCGAACCCTACAATGAGCAGTTCTTC. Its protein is CASSPSEPYNEQFF.

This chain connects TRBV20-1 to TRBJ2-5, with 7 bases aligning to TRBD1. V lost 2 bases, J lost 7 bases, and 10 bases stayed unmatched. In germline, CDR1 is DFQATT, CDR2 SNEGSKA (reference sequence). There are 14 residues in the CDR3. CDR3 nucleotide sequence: TGCAGTGCTAGAATCGGGACAGCCTGGCGGACCCAGTACTTC. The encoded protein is CSARIGTAWRTQYF.

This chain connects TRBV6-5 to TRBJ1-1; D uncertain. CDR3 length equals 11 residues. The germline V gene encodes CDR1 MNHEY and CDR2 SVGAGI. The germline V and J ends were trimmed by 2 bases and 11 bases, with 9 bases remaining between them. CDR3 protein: CASSYGPAAFF. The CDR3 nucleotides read TGTGCCAGCAGTTACGGGCCCGCGGCTTTCTTT.